The 14 T cell receptor beta chains below come from one sample, sequenced in a study of cytomegalovirus exposure and HLA in healthy donors. Primers included in the PCR were 60 Vbeta and 13 Jbeta primers. Method: immunoSEQ multiplex PCR; TCRdb's copy keeps in-frame clones and lacks some. The sample shows 110,000 to 150,000 clones, roughly 80% of them seen only once. Input material: PBMCs. All receptors derive from a woman in her forties or fifties in good health and CMV-seropositive.

DNA of the CDR3: TGTGCCAGCAGCCTCAAGGACAGCCGCTACGAGCAGTACTTC. This translates into CASSLKDSRYEQYF. The rearrangement joins TRBV5-4 to TRBJ2-7, with TRBD1 as a possible D gene (6 bases). CDR1 is SGHNT, CDR2 YYREEE, per germline (reference sequence). V gave up 4 bases and J gave up 3 bases, with 14 bases separating them. This CDR3 has 14 amino acids. The full variable domain, in which reference TRBV5-4 and TRBJ2-7 provide the parts outside the CDR3, is ETGVTQSPTHLIKTRGQQVTLRCSSQSGHNTVSWYQQALGQGPQFIFQYYREEENGRGNFPPRFSGLQFPNYSSELNVNALELDDSALYLCASSLKDSRYEQYFGPGTRLTVT.

The chain couples TRBV6-5 to TRBJ1-3; possible D gene TRBD1, 5 bases. The V and J ends lost 6 bases and 1 base respectively, with 13 bases between them. Germline lookup yields CDR1 MNHEY and CDR2 SVGAGI. There are 15 residues in the CDR3. CDR3 amino acids: CASRRDVVSGNTIYF. The CDR3 DNA follows: TGTGCCAGCAGGCGGGACGTCGTGTCTGGAAACACCATATATTTT.

The chain couples TRBV7-9 to TRBJ2-1, with 8 bases identical to TRBD2. Germline-derived CDR1 and CDR2 are SEHNR and FQNEAQ (reference sequence). Germline trimming cut 1 base from V and 10 bases from J; bases unmatched to any gene: 0. The CDR3 length is 12 residues. As DNA, the CDR3 is TGTGCCAGCAGCTTAGGCGGGAGGGAGCAGTTCTTC. Encoded protein: CASSLGGREQFF.

With regard to this clone: The junction departs from the called germline gene at one end, perhaps through a read error. Different DNA sequences within this sample yield the same CDR3. The V call is TRBV5-4, the J call TRBJ2-1; D possibly corresponds to TRBD2 (5 bases). CDR3 length: 12 amino acids. The germline gives CDR1 SGHNT, CDR2 YYREEE (reference sequence). CDR3 loop: CASSKVGDEQFF. The CDR3 coding sequence is TGCGCCAGCAGTAAGGTCGGGGATGAGCAGTTCTTC.

This chain joins TRBV2 and TRBJ1-5; D may be TRBD1 (5 bases). Germline loops: CDR1 SNHLY, CDR2 FYNNEI. Trimming cost V 6 bases and J 7 bases, with 16 bases left between them. The CDR3 is 14 residues long. DNA for the CDR3: TGTGCCAGCAGAGGGGAAGGGGTAGGCCAGCCCCAGCATTTT. Translated: CASRGEGVGQPQHF.

About this clone: Other DNA sequences of this sample code for an identical CDR3. J is TRBJ2-5 and V is TRBV2; TRBD2 aligns across 10 bases. In germline, CDR1 is SNHLY, CDR2 FYNNEI. The CDR3 totals 16 residues. V was pared by 6 bases and J by 5 bases, with 12 bases of the junction left unmatched. CDR3 sequence (DNA): TGTGCCAGCAGCGTAACCCGAGGAGCGGGGGGGGAGACCCAGTACTTC. It translates to CASSVTRGAGGETQYF.

The CDR3, as DNA: TGTGCCTGGAGTGAGTGGGCAGGGGACACTGAAGCTTTCTTT. This codes for CAWSEWAGDTEAFF. The gene calls are TRBV30 and TRBJ1-1, with a possible D match to TRBD1 (6 bases). The CDR3 runs 14 residues. Germline loops: CDR1 GTSNPN, CDR2 SVGIG (reference sequence). The V end lost 1 base, the J end lost 3 bases, and 12 bases lay between the germline ends.

The rearrangement joins TRBV30 to TRBJ2-3; a weak D match, TRBD1 (5 bases). Germline V lookup: CDR1 GTSNPN, CDR2 SVGIG (reference sequence). The V and J ends lost 4 bases and 6 bases respectively, with 14 bases between them. The CDR3 sequence is 13 residues long. The CDR3 here is CAWTGISRDTQYF. For the CDR3, the DNA is TGTGCCTGGACAGGGATATCCCGGGATACGCAGTATTTT.

In its sample, this clone was seen a few times. This rearrangement joins TRBV10-3 to TRBJ1-1; TRBD1 matches 8 bases. This CDR3 has 14 amino acids. With 6 bases clipped from V and 1 base from J, the junction kept 4 bases outside the gene matches. The germline V gene has CDR1 ENHRY and CDR2 SYGVKD. CDR3 region: CAISIGQGNTEAFF. The CDR3 DNA is TGTGCCATCAGCATAGGACAGGGGAACACTGAAGCTTTCTTT.

This sequence joins TRBV5-4 and TRBJ1-4, with TRBD1 identical over 7 bases. Germline assignment: CDR1 SGHNT and CDR2 YYREEE (reference sequence). This CDR3 contains 14 residues. Trimming at V came to 3 bases and at J to 5 bases, leaving 4 bases not matched to a gene. In DNA form, the CDR3 reads TGTGCCAGCAGCTCCGGGACAGAGAATGAAAAACTGTTTTTT. It specifies CASSSGTENEKLFF.

The J gene is TRBJ1-1, the V gene TRBV5-6, with a tentative D call TRBD1 (6 bases). CDR3 length: 15 amino acids. Looked up from germline, CDR1 is SGHDT and CDR2 is YYEEEE. Trimming removed 4 bases from V and 1 base from J, with 14 bases in between. CDR3 in amino acids: CASSPRQVRNTEAFF. For the CDR3, the DNA is TGTGCCAGCAGCCCACGACAGGTTCGGAACACTGAAGCTTTCTTT.

The J gene is TRBJ2-7, the V gene TRBV27; 7 bases line up with TRBD1. With V trimmed by 6 bases and J by 0 bases, 8 bases remained unmatched. Germline V lookup: CDR1 MNHEY, CDR2 SMNVEV (reference sequence). CDR3 size: 15 residues. CDR3 sequence reads: CASRPTGAPSYEQYF. CDR3 sequence (DNA): TGTGCCAGCAGGCCTACAGGGGCCCCCTCCTACGAGCAGTACTTC.

The CDR3 DNA follows: TGTGCCAGCAGTCCTATGGGCGCCGAGTGGGTCAGGGAACACACCGGGGAGCTGTTTTTT. This translates into CASSPMGAEWVREHTGELFF. The V gene is TRBV28, the J gene TRBJ2-2; possible D gene TRBD1, 5 bases. Germline CDR1 reads MDHEN; CDR2 reads SYDVKM. The length of the CDR3 is 20 residues. Trimming removed 5 bases at V and 3 bases at J, with 28 bases between.

V usage is TRBV7-3 and J usage is TRBJ2-1; 10 nucleotides agree with TRBD2. CDR1 and CDR2 (germline): SGHTA, FQGTGA. The CDR3 runs 17 residues. V shed 4 bases, J shed 5 bases, and the junction held 11 bases outside the gene matches. CDR3 in DNA: TGTGCCAGCAGCTCAACCTCCGGGACTAGCGCGGACAATGAGCAGTTCTTC. Protein product: CASSSTSGTSADNEQFF.